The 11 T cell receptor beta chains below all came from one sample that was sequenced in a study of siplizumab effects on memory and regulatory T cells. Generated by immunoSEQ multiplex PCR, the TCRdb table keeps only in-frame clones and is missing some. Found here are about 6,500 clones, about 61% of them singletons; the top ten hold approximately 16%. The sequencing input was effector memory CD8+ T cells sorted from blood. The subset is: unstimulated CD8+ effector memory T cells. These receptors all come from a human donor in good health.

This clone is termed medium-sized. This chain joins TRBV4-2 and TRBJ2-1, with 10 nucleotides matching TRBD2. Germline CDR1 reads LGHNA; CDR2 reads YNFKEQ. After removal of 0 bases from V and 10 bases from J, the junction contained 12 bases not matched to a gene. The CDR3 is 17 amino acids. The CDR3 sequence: CASSQEISSGGVREQFF. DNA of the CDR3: TGTGCCAGCAGCCAAGAGATCTCGAGCGGGGGGGTACGGGAGCAGTTCTTC.

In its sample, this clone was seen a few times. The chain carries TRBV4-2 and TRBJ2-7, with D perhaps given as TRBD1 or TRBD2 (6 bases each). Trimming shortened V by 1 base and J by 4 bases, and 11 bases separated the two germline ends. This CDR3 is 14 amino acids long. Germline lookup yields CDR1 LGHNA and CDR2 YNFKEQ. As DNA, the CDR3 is TGTGCCAGCAGCCAAGCGGGGGCTGCATACGAGCAGTACTTC. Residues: CASSQAGAAYEQYF.

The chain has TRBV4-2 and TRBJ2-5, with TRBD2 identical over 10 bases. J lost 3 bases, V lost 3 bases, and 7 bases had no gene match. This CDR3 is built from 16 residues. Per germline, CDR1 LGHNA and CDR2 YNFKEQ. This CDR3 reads CASSHDLGTSEETQYF. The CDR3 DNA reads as TGTGCCAGCAGCCATGATCTTGGGACTAGCGAAGAGACCCAGTACTTC.

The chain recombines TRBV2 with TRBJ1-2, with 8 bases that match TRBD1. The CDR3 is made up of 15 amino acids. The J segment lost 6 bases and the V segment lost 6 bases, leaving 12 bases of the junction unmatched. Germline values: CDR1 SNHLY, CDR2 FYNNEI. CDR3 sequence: CASSKPGTGGDGYTF. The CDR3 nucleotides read TGTGCCAGCAGCAAACCCGGGACAGGAGGAGATGGCTACACCTTC.

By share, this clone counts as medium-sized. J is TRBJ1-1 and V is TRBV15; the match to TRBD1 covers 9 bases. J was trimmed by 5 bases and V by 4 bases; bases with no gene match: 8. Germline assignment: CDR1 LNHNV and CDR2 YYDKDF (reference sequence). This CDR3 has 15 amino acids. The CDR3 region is CATSTYNRGHTEAFF. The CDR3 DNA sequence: TGTGCCACCAGCACGTACAACAGGGGGCATACTGAAGCTTTCTTT.

The CDR3: CASSFSYEQYF. The CDR3 DNA reads as TGTGCCAGCAGTTTCTCCTACGAGCAGTACTTC. This chain uses TRBV27 with TRBJ2-7; D ambiguous. Germline loops: CDR1 MNHEY, CDR2 SMNVEV (reference sequence). This CDR3 spans 11 amino acids. Trimming took off 3 bases at V and 0 bases at J, with 0 bases between the two ends.

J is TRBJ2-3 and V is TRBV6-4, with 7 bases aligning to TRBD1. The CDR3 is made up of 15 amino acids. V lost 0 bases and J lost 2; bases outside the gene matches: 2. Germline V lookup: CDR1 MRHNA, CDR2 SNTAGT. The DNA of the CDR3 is TGTGCCAGCAGTGACTCGGGGACAGCCACAGATACGCAGTATTTT. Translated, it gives CASSDSGTATDTQYF.

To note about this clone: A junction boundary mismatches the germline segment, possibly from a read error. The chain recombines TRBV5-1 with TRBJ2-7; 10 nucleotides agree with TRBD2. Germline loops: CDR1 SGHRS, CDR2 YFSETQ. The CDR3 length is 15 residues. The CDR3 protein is CASSVEIAGGYEQYF. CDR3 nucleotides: TGTGCCAGCAGCGTTGAGATAGCGGGGGGTTACGAGCAGTACTTC. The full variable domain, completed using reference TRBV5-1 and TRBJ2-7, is KAGVTQTPRYLIKTRGQQVTLSCSPISGHRSVSWYQQTPGQGLQFLFEYFSETQRNKGNFPGRFSGRQFSNSRSEMNVSTLELGDSALYLCASSVEIAGGYEQYFGPGTRLTVT.

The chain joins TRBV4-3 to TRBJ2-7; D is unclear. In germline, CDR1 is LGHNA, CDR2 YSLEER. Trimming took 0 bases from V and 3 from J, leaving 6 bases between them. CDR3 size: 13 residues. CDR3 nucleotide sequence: TGCGCCAGCAGCCAAGATATCCGCTACGAGCAGTACTTC. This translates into CASSQDIRYEQYF.

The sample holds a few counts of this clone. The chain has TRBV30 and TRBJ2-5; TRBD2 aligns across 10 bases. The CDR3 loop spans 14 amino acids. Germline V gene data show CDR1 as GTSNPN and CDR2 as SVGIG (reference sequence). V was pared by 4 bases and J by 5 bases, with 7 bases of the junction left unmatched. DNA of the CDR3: TGTGCCTGGACTAGCGGGGGAGGGGGGGAGACCCAGTACTTC. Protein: CAWTSGGGGETQYF.

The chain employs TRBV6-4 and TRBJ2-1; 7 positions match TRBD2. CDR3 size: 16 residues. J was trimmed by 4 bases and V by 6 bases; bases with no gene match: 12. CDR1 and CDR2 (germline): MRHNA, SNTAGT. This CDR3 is CASSPQAASGYNEQFF. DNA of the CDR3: TGTGCCAGCAGCCCCCAAGCGGCTAGCGGTTACAATGAGCAGTTCTTC.